These 21 T cell receptor beta chains came from one sample sequenced in a study of STAT5B mutations in CD4+ large granular lymphocyte leukemia. Measured with immunoSEQ multiplex PCR; TCRdb has only the in-frame clones, and not every one. This sample carries 20,000 to 25,000 clones, 70% to 80% of them seen once, and the ten largest clones take 9.8%. The sequenced sample was CD4+ T cells from blood buffy coats. All receptors come from a human donor in good health.

This clone appeared a single time. J is TRBJ1-2 and V is TRBV5-5; D gene unclear. V lost 0 bases to trimming and J lost 4 bases, with 10 bases between them. Per the germline V gene, CDR1 is SGHKS and CDR2 is YYEKEE (reference sequence). This CDR3 has 14 residues. CDR3 protein: CASSLVVVAYGYTF. In DNA, the CDR3 is TGTGCCAGCAGCTTGGTAGTCGTGGCCTATGGCTACACCTTC.

The chain joins TRBV28 to TRBJ2-7; 12 bases map to TRBD1. CDR1 is MDHEN and CDR2 is SYDVKM in the germline V gene. CDR3 length equals 19 residues. The J segment lost 7 bases and the V segment lost 2 bases, leaving 18 bases of the junction unmatched. The CDR3 DNA reads as TGTGCCAGCAGTTTACCATATATTCGCGGGACAGGGGGCTCGGGGGAGCAGTACGTC. It translates to CASSLPYIRGTGGSGEQYV.

This chain joins TRBV7-3 and TRBJ2-2, with 9 positions matching TRBD2. The CDR3 covers 15 residues. CDR1 is SGHTA, CDR2 FQGTGA, per germline. Trimming cost V 8 bases and J 1 base; bases outside gene matches: 5. CDR3 nucleotides: TGTGCCAGCGGCGGGGGGGGCCTGAACACCGGGGAGCTGTTTTTT. Its protein product is CASGGGGLNTGELFF.

This chain uses TRBV27 with TRBJ1-5, with D unresolved. This CDR3 region has 15 residues. Trimming took off 6 bases at V and 4 bases at J, with 16 bases between the two ends. CDR1 and CDR2 from the germline V gene are MNHEY and SMNVEV (reference sequence). The CDR3 nucleotides read TGTGCCAGCAGCCCCCGGGGTTCGGCAAATCAGCCCCAGCATTTT. As protein: CASSPRGSANQPQHF.

CDR3 loop: CASSQDMALGSDGQPQHF. DNA for the CDR3: TGTGCCAGCAGCCAAGATATGGCACTTGGGAGCGATGGTCAGCCCCAGCATTTT. The chain is built from TRBV4-2 and TRBJ1-5, with D unresolved. The CDR3 has 18 residues. Trimming took 0 bases from V and 6 from J, leaving 21 bases between them. Per the germline V gene, CDR1 is LGHNA and CDR2 is YNFKEQ.

The chain couples TRBV7-2 to TRBJ2-3; the D gene is possibly TRBD2 (6 bases). Germline assignment: CDR1 SGHTA and CDR2 FQGNSA. V lost 2 bases and J lost 2, with 14 bases in between. This CDR3 spans 16 amino acids. CDR3 bases: TGTGCCAGCAGCTTATACTCGGCGGGGACCACAGATACGCAGTATTTT. Protein product: CASSLYSAGTTDTQYF.

This clone was observed a single time. The sample contains more than one DNA sequence encoding this CDR3. The rearrangement joins TRBV20-1 to TRBJ1-1; unclear D gene. This CDR3 region has 11 residues. Trimming pared 3 bases from V and 0 bases from J, leaving 2 bases between. Germline V gene sequence: CDR1 DFQATT, CDR2 SNEGSKA (reference sequence). CDR3 sequence (DNA): TGCAGTGCTAGCCTGAACACTGAAGCTTTCTTT. This sequence encodes CSASLNTEAFF.

The chain links TRBV30 to TRBJ2-2; D may be TRBD2 (5 bases). With 3 bases removed from V and 4 bases from J, the gap between germline ends came to 12 bases. CDR3 length: 14 amino acids. From germline, CDR1 is GTSNPN and CDR2 SVGIG (reference sequence). CDR3 region: CAWRRAVSTGELFF. For the CDR3, the DNA is TGTGCCTGGAGGAGGGCGGTTTCCACCGGGGAGCTGTTTTTT.

With regard to this clone: The same CDR3 arises from other DNA sequences in this sample as well. The V and J genes are TRBV28 and TRBJ1-2; D not certain. CDR1 and CDR2 (germline): MDHEN, SYDVKM. CDR3 length: 14 residues. V lost 4 bases and J lost 1, with 10 bases in between. The CDR3 DNA follows: TGTGCCAGCAGTTCCAGTCCGCTTAACTATGGCTACACCTTC. Translation gives CASSSSPLNYGYTF.

The gene calls are TRBV7-3 and TRBJ1-1, with D possibly being TRBD1 (6 bases). The germline gives CDR1 SGHTA, CDR2 FQGTGA. The CDR3 is made up of 14 amino acids. Between the trimmed V and J ends, which lost 2 bases and 6 bases, there was a span of 13 bases. DNA of the CDR3: TGTGCCAGCAGCTTAGGGAACAGGGCTGCTGAAGCTTTCTTT. Translation gives CASSLGNRAAEAFF.

This clone was seen once. The chain employs TRBV6-4 and TRBJ1-5; 8 bases fit TRBD1. The CDR3 has 15 amino acids. CDR1 and CDR2 (germline): MRHNA, SNTAGT. The V gene end was trimmed by 6 bases and the J gene end by 5 bases; junction bases not matched to a gene: 9. The DNA for the CDR3 is TGTGCCAGCAGCCAAACAGGGGGTTCGGATCAGCCCCAGCATTTT. As protein: CASSQTGGSDQPQHF.

The chain employs TRBV28 and TRBJ2-2; TRBD1 is a possible D gene (6 bases). Per germline, CDR1 MDHEN and CDR2 SYDVKM. The CDR3 spans 17 residues. The V and J ends lost 3 bases and 3 bases respectively, with 17 bases between them. The CDR3 DNA follows: TGTGCCAGCAGTTTCCCGGCAGGGGAAATAGACACCGGGGAGCTGTTTTTT. Its protein is CASSFPAGEIDTGELFF.

The chain employs TRBV5-4 and TRBJ2-5, with D possibly TRBD2 on 6 matching bases. V was clipped by 2 bases and J by 2 bases, with 10 bases between them. Germline CDR1 is SGHNT and CDR2 is YYREEE (reference sequence). The CDR3 length is 14 residues. Here the CDR3 reads CASSFGTSQETQYF. The DNA for the CDR3 is TGTGCCAGCAGCTTCGGGACTTCACAAGAGACCCAGTACTTC.

The gene calls are TRBV29-1 and TRBJ1-1; unclear D gene. The CDR3 is 13 amino acids. Trimming removed 7 bases from V and 0 bases from J, with 12 bases in between. Germline V lookup: CDR1 SQVTM, CDR2 ANQGSEA. CDR3 sequence reads: CSAAGSMNTEAFF. The CDR3 nucleotides read TGCAGCGCCGCGGGCAGCATGAACACTGAAGCTTTCTTT.

The chain carries TRBV7-3 and TRBJ2-1, with 11 bases aligning to TRBD2. V gave up 5 bases and J gave up 6 bases; unmatched junction bases: 6. Germline CDR1 is SGHTA and CDR2 is FQGTGA. The CDR3 totals 15 residues. In DNA form, the CDR3 reads TGTGCCAGCAGCCGAGTAGCGGGAGGGGGCAATGAGCAGTTCTTC. Its translation is CASSRVAGGGNEQFF.

The chain links TRBV5-4 to TRBJ2-5; D could derive from TRBD1 or TRBD2 (5 bases each). The CDR3 is 13 amino acids. Looked up from germline, CDR1 is SGHNT and CDR2 is YYREEE (reference sequence). The ends were cut back, 0 bases at V and 5 bases at J, with 8 bases in the middle. The CDR3 here is CASSLGREETQYF. CDR3 DNA: TGTGCCAGCAGCTTGGGCAGGGAGGAGACCCAGTACTTC.

The chain is built from TRBV5-1 and TRBJ2-1; 9 positions match TRBD2. The CDR3 consists of 18 residues. V lost 6 bases, J lost 4 bases, and 17 bases stayed unmatched. Germline V gene lookup returns CDR1 SGHRS and CDR2 YFSETQ. The CDR3 protein is CASTFSHSGGQTYNEQFF. Here the CDR3 DNA reads TGCGCCAGCACTTTTAGCCATAGCGGGGGCCAGACATACAATGAGCAGTTCTTC.

The V call is TRBV7-8, the J call TRBJ2-1; 7 bases are a match to TRBD2. Germline loops: CDR1 SGHVS, CDR2 FQNEAQ. Trimming removed 4 bases from V and 6 bases from J; junction bases left unmatched: 12. The CDR3 consists of 16 residues. The CDR3 DNA reads TGTGCCAGCAGCTCGCACCGACTAGCCCCCGCCAATGAGCAGTTCTTC. This gives the protein CASSSHRLAPANEQFF.

The V call is TRBV15, the J call TRBJ2-7; perhaps D is TRBD1 or TRBD2 (6 bases each). Deletions cut 3 bases from V and 4 bases from J, with 19 bases between. The germline V gene has CDR1 LNHNV and CDR2 YYDKDF (reference sequence). This CDR3 is 16 amino acids long. CDR3 in amino acids: CATSRGGSGRVYEQYF. CDR3 nucleotide sequence: TGTGCCACCAGCAGGGGGGGCTCGGGACGGGTGTACGAGCAGTACTTC. Drawing the rest from reference TRBV15 and TRBJ2-7, the complete variable domain is DAMVIQNPRYQVTQFGKPVTLSCSQTLNHNVMYWYQQKSSQAPKLLFHYYDKDFNNEADTPDNFQSRRPNTSFCFLDIRSPGLGDTAMYLCATSRGGSGRVYEQYFGPGTRLTVT.

This clone was seen just once. The chain joins TRBV19 to TRBJ2-2, with TRBD2 as a possible D gene (5 bases). The V end was cut by 5 bases, the J end by 6 bases, with 10 bases between. The CDR3 runs to 13 residues. Germline V gives CDR1 LNHDA, CDR2 SQIVND (reference sequence). The CDR3 spells CASSDEGSGELFF. CDR3 coding DNA: TGTGCCAGTAGTGACGAGGGCTCCGGGGAGCTGTTTTTT.

The rearrangement joins TRBV5-1 to TRBJ1-2, with unresolved D. Germline CDR1 and CDR2: SGHRS and YFSETQ. The CDR3 covers 13 residues. V was shortened by 4 bases and J by 5 bases, with 12 bases between the two germline ends. CDR3 loop: CASSPDPSYGYTF. Here the CDR3 DNA reads TGCGCCAGCAGCCCTGACCCTTCGTATGGCTACACCTTC. Using reference TRBV5-1 and TRBJ1-2 for the parts outside the CDR3, the full variable domain is KAGVTQTPRYLIKTRGQQVTLSCSPISGHRSVSWYQQTPGQGLQFLFEYFSETQRNKGNFPGRFSGRQFSNSRSEMNVSTLELGDSALYLCASSPDPSYGYTFGSGTRLTVV.